These T cell receptor beta chains were read from a single sample in a study of blood T cell repertoires in COVID-19. The table came from immunoSEQ multiplex PCR; TCRdb's copy has only in-frame clones and leaves some out. Of about 250,000 clones in the sample, under 85% were seen once. What was sequenced was peripheral blood. These receptors all stem from a human donor with COVID-19, enrolled during active disease. The donor label of this sample is uncertain. Each CDR3 is given with its conserved first and last residue. Each record gives: D gene, V gene, J gene, CDR3 length, clone size, CDR3 DNA, CDR3 protein. A D gene is named only where the DNA matches it firmly. The size of a clone is reported for some rows only, either as once, few or many, or as a class for expanded clones.

d_gene: NA
v_gene: TRBV21-1
j_gene: TRBJ1-2
len: 19
abundance: NA
CDR3nt: TGTGCCAGCAGCAAAGTGAAGACGGACAGGAGGCCTCATAATTATGGCTACACCTTC
CDR3aa: CASSKVKTDRRPHNYGYTF

d_gene: NA
v_gene: TRBV4-3
j_gene: TRBJ1-2
len: 15
abundance: NA
CDR3nt: TGCGCCAGCAGCCCCGTGGCGGGGGAGAACTATGGCTACACCTTC
CDR3aa: CASSPVAGENYGYTF

d_gene: NA
v_gene: TRBV5-1
j_gene: TRBJ1-4
len: 14
abundance: NA
CDR3nt: TGCGCCAGCAGCCGACAGTCCGTTAATGAAAAACTGTTTTTT
CDR3aa: CASSRQSVNEKLFF

d_gene: NA
v_gene: TRBV9
j_gene: TRBJ1-4
len: 13
abundance: NA
CDR3nt: TGTGCCAGCAGCGTAGGAGGAAATGAAAAACTGTTTTTT
CDR3aa: CASSVGGNEKLFF

d_gene: TRBD2
v_gene: TRBV10-3
j_gene: TRBJ2-3
len: 13
abundance: once
CDR3nt: TGTGCCATCGCTAGCGGGAATACAGATACGCAGTATTTT
CDR3aa: CAIASGNTDTQYF

d_gene: TRBD2
v_gene: TRBV4-1
j_gene: TRBJ2-7
len: 15
abundance: NA
CDR3nt: TGCGCCAGCAGCCAAGTCCCGGGACTAGCCTACGAGCAGTACTTC
CDR3aa: CASSQVPGLAYEQYF

d_gene: NA
v_gene: TRBV7-2
j_gene: TRBJ2-7
len: 15
abundance: once
CDR3nt: TGTGCCAGCAGCTTAAGGGGGTGGGGGTCCTACGAGCAGTACTTC
CDR3aa: CASSLRGWGSYEQYF

d_gene: NA
v_gene: TRBV7-3
j_gene: TRBJ2-3
len: 14
abundance: NA
CDR3nt: TGTGCCAGCAGCTTAGTATCTAGCACAGATACGCAGTATTTT
CDR3aa: CASSLVSSTDTQYF

d_gene: TRBD1
v_gene: TRBV7-2
j_gene: TRBJ2-6
len: 17
abundance: NA
CDR3nt: TGTGCCAGCAGCCGGACAGGGACCTCTCTGGGGGCCAACGTCCTGACTTTC
CDR3aa: CASSRTGTSLGANVLTF

d_gene: TRBD1
v_gene: TRBV29-1
j_gene: TRBJ1-1
len: 14
abundance: NA
CDR3nt: TGCAGCGTGACTAGGGGGCCCATGAACACTGAAGCTTTCTTT
CDR3aa: CSVTRGPMNTEAFF

d_gene: TRBD1
v_gene: TRBV19
j_gene: TRBJ1-5
len: 15
abundance: NA
CDR3nt: TGTGCCAGTAGTGGGGGACAGGTTCGTAATCAGCCCCAGCATTTT
CDR3aa: CASSGGQVRNQPQHF

d_gene: TRBD1
v_gene: TRBV6-5
j_gene: TRBJ2-5
len: 13
abundance: NA
CDR3nt: TGTGCCAGCACTAGGGGGCAACAAGAGACCCAGTACTTC
CDR3aa: CASTRGQQETQYF

d_gene: TRBD1
v_gene: TRBV7-9
j_gene: TRBJ1-1
len: 14
abundance: NA
CDR3nt: TGTGCCAGCAGCTCAGGGGGCTCTAACACTGAAGCTTTCTTT
CDR3aa: CASSSGGSNTEAFF

d_gene: TRBD2
v_gene: TRBV9
j_gene: TRBJ2-2
len: 17
abundance: NA
CDR3nt: TGTGCCAGCAGCGTTACATCTAGCGGGAGGGGGACCGGGGAGCTGTTTTTT
CDR3aa: CASSVTSSGRGTGELFF

d_gene: TRBD2
v_gene: TRBV24-1
j_gene: TRBJ2-1
len: 20
abundance: NA
CDR3nt: TGTGCCACCAGTGATTTTACCGGGACTAGCGGGGTTCCATCCTACAATGAGCAGTTCTTC
CDR3aa: CATSDFTGTSGVPSYNEQFF

d_gene: NA
v_gene: TRBV19
j_gene: TRBJ2-7
len: 14
abundance: NA
CDR3nt: TGTGCCAGTAGTATTGGAGGGAACGCCTACGAGCAGTACTTC
CDR3aa: CASSIGGNAYEQYF

d_gene: TRBD2
v_gene: TRBV7-9
j_gene: TRBJ2-3
len: 14
abundance: NA
CDR3nt: TGTGCCAGCAGAAGGCCGGGAGGGGCAGATACGCAGTATTTT
CDR3aa: CASRRPGGADTQYF

d_gene: TRBD1
v_gene: TRBV19
j_gene: TRBJ1-2
len: 15
abundance: NA
CDR3nt: TGTGCCAGTAGTACGGACTTACAGGGGAGGAGTGGCTACACCTTC
CDR3aa: CASSTDLQGRSGYTF